A selection of T cell receptor beta chains follows, all from one sample in a study of CXCR3-negative and CXCR3-positive naive CD8 T cells. TCRdb re-analyzed the 5' RACE reads; it lists each CDR3 protein once, without DNA. In all, the sample yields 8,200 or so distinct CDR3 sequences. Input material: naive CXCR3+ CD8+ T cells from blood. The source of these receptors is a human donor in good health. Some clones in this sample may be carry-over from other donors' samples. Both conserved end residues are part of each CDR3. Clone size is stated in some rows and not others, as once, few, many or a class when expanded.

TRBV11-2	TRBJ2-5	.	15	CGRGRTGGYQETQYF
TRBV4-1	TRBJ2-6	medium-sized	16	CASSQELGSGANVLTF
TRBV13	TRBJ1-5	.	18	CASSLALEGAGGNQPQHF
TRBV3-1	TRBJ2-1	.	16	CASSQDEESSYNEQFF
TRBV5-5	TRBJ2-2	.	16	CASRPTSGRAPGELFF
TRBV28	TRBJ2-7	.	14	CASSLYPEGYEQYF
TRBV20-1	TRBJ1-4	medium-sized	16	CSARPGTAATNEKLFF
TRBV19	TRBJ2-3	medium-sized	17	CASSIKLAGPPTDTQYF
TRBV7-6	TRBJ2-7	.	15	CASSWGGTSSYEQYF
TRBV7-2	TRBJ1-1	medium-sized	14	CASSLVRGNTEAFF
TRBV11-3	TRBJ1-2	.	14	CASSPRSGYVGYTF
TRBV28	TRBJ1-1	.	12	CASTEGDTEAFF
TRBV7-9	TRBJ1-2	.	14	CASSFSDSAYGYTF
TRBV4-3	TRBJ1-2	.	14	CASSQEKGGYGYTF
TRBV2	TRBJ2-1	.	14	CASSEDTYYNEQFF
TRBV7-9	TRBJ2-1	medium-sized	14	CASSDAGGNNEQFF